This TCR beta chain is drawn from a study of T cell repertoires in cytomegalovirus infection. Study information: Recently identified HLA-C-restricted and well-studied HLA-B-restricted CMV epitopes were used. Matching HLA type and CMV infection were both indicated by public TCR beta signatures. Regarding the study as a whole: The response measured ex vivo was dominated by TCR beta clonotypes (HLA-C-restricted and CMV-specific).

Germline assignment: CDR1 MNHEY and CDR2 SVGAGI. Trimming removed 2 bases from V and 1 base from J; junction bases left unmatched: 7. This CDR3 has 16 amino acids. This clonotype was recorded a few times. Antigen specificity is unknown. TCRdb passed the reads through MiXCR, listing each CDR3 protein once. The data show under 95,000 distinct CDR3 sequences, with about half seen just once and 85% to 95% held by the top ten. Source: CD8+ T cells from cultured PBMCs, taken from culture after CMV antigen stimulation. The V call is TRBV6-5, the J call TRBJ1-1; 7 bases are a match to TRBD1. The clonotype comes from a human donor in good health (CMV status not recorded). Some clones in this sample may be carry-over from other donors' samples. The DNA for the CDR3 is TGTGCCAGCAGTTACCCCTCCAACAGGGGGAACACTGAAGCTTTCTTT. Translated: CASSYPSNRGNTEAFF.